Listed here is a single T cell receptor (beta chain). This sample also contains other DNA sequences that code for the same CDR3. The data were obtained in a study of blood T cell repertoires in COVID-19. About the research overall: The United States, Italy and Spain were the sources of the acute and convalescent COVID-19 samples.

Between the trimmed V and J ends, which lost 5 bases and 0 bases, there was a span of 10 bases. Germline assignment: CDR1 SQVTM and CDR2 ANQGSEA. The CDR3 length is 13 residues. Researchers sorted participants into cohorts using their self-reported clinical history. Authors' processing steps: Reference gene primer amplification in the assay estimated nucleated cell counts. The method was immunoSEQ multiplex PCR; TCRdb's version includes in-frame clones alone and lacks a portion of them. V and J calls and clone size are as listed in that table; D and trimming were resolved from the DNA. The data hold hundreds of thousands of clones, with 83% observed a single time.

V and J are TRBV29-1 and TRBJ1-1; D call uncertain. The receptor's source is a woman in her forties who had been exposed to COVID-19. What was sequenced was PBMCs or T cells enriched from blood (not recorded which). Here the CDR3 DNA reads TGCAGCGTTTGGGCAGGTCTGAACACTGAAGCTTTCTTT. This gives the protein CSVWAGLNTEAFF.